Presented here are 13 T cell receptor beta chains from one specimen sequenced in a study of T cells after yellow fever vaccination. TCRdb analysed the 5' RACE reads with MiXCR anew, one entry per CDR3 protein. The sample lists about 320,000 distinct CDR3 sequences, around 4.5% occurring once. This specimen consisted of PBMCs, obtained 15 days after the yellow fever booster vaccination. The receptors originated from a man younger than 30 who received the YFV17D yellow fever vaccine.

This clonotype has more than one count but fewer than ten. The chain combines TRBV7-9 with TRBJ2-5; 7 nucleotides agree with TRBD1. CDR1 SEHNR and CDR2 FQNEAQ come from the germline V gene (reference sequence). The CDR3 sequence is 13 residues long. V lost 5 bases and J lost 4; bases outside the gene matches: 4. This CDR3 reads CASSRGQLETQYF. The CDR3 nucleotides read TGTGCCAGCAGCAGGGGACAGTTAGAGACCCAGTACTTC.

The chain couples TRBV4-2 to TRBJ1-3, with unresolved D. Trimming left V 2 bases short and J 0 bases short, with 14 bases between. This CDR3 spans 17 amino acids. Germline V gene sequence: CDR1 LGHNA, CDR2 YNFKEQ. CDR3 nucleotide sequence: TGTGCCAGCAGCCAACTATCAGGCGGCTCCTCTGGAAACACCATATATTTT. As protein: CASSQLSGGSSGNTIYF.

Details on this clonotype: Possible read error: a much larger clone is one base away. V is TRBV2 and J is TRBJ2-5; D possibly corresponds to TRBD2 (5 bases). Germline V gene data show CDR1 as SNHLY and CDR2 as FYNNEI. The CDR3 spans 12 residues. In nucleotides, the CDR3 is TGTGCCAGCAGGGGAGATAAAGAGACCCTGTACTTC. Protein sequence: CASRGDKETLYF.

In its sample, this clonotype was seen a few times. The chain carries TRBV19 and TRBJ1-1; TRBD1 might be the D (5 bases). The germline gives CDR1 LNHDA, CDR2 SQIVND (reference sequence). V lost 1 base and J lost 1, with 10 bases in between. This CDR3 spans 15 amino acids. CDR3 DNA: TGTGCCAGTAGTATAGCCCAGGGAGAGAACACTGAAGCTTTCTTT. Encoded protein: CASSIAQGENTEAFF.

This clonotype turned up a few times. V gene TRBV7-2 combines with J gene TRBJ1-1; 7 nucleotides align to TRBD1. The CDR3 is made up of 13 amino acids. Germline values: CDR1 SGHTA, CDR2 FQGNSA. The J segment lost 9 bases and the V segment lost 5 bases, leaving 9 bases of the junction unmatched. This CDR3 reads CASSRPTGEKAFF. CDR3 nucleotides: TGTGCCAGCAGCCGTCCCACAGGGGAAAAAGCTTTCTTT.

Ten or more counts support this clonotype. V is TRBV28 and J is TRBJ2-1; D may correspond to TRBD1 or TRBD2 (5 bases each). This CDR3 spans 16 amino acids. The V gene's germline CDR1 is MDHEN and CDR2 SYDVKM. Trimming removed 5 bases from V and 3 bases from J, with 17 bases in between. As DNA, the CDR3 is TGTGCCAGCAGTACCCCCGGGGCGCGCGTCTACAATGAGCAGTTCTTC. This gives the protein CASSTPGARVYNEQFF. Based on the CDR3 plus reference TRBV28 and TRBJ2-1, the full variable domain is DVKVTQSSRYLVKRTGEKVFLECVQDMDHENMFWYRQDPGLGLRLIYFSYDVKMKEKGDIPEGYSVSREKKERFSLILESASTNQTSMYLCASSTPGARVYNEQFFGPGTRLTVL.

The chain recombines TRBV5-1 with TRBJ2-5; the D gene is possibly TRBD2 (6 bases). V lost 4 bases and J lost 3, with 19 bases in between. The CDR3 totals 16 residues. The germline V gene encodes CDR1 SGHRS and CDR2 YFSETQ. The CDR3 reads CASSSVPMTGEETQYF. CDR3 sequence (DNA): TGCGCCAGCAGCAGCGTTCCTATGACGGGGGAAGAGACCCAGTACTTC.

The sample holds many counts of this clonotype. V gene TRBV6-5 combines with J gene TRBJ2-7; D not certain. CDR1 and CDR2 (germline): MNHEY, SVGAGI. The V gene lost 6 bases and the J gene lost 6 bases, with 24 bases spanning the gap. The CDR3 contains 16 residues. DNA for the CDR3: TGTGCCAGCAGCTCCTTTTACCCCGATCCTAGGTTCGAGCAGTACTTC. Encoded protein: CASSSFYPDPRFEQYF.

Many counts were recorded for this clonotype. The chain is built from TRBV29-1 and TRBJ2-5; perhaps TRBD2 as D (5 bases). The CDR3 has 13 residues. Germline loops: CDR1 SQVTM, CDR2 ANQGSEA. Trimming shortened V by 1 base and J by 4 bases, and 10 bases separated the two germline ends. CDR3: CSVEGIEGETQYF. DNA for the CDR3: TGCAGCGTTGAAGGGATTGAGGGAGAGACCCAGTACTTC.

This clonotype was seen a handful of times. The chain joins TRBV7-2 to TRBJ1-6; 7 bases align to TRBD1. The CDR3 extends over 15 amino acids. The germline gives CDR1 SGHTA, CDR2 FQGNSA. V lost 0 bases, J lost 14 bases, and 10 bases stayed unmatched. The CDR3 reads CASSLAGPQGGTLHF. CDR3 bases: TGTGCCAGCAGCTTAGCAGGGCCCCAGGGGGGGACCCTCCACTTT.

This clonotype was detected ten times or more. This CDR3 is CASSLGSGGNEQYV. In DNA form, the CDR3 reads TGCGCCAGCAGCTTGGGGAGCGGGGGGAACGAGCAGTACGTC. This chain links TRBV5-1 with TRBJ2-7, with 9 bases aligning to TRBD2. CDR1 and CDR2 (germline): SGHRS, YFSETQ. CDR3 length: 14 residues. V shed 0 bases, J shed 5 bases, and the junction held 3 bases outside the gene matches.

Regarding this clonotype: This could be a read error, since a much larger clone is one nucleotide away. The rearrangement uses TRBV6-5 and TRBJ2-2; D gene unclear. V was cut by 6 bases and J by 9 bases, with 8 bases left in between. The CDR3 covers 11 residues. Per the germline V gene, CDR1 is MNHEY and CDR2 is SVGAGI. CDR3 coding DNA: TGTGCCAGCAGATCGCTATGGGAGCTGTTTTTT. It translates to CASRSLWELFF.

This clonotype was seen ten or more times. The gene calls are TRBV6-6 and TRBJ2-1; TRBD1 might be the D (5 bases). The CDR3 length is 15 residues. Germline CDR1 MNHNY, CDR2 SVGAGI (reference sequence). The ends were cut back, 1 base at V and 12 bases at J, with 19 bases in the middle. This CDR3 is CASSYWQTGDQGQFF. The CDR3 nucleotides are TGTGCCAGCAGTTACTGGCAAACTGGCGATCAGGGGCAGTTCTTC.